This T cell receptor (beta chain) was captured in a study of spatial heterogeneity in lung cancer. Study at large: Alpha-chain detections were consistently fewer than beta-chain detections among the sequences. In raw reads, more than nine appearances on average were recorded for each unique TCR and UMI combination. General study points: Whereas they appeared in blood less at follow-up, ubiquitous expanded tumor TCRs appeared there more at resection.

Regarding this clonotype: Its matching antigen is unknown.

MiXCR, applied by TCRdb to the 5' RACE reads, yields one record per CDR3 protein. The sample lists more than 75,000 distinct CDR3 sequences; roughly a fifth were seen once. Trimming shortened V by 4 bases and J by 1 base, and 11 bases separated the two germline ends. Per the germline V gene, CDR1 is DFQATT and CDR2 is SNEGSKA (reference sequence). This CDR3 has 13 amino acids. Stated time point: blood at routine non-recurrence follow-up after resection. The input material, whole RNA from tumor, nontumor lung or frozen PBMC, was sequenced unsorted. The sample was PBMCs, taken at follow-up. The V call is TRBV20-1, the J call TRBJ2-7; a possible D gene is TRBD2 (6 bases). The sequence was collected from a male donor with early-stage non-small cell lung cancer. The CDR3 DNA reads TGCAGTGCTAACCTAGCGAGATCCTACGAGCAGTACTTC. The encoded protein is CSANLARSYEQYF.